This record concerns one TCR beta chain sequence. Only a few counts were recorded for this clone. Its antigen has not been determined. No base-level quality is on record; no much larger clone is a single base apart. The immunoSEQ Assay, a bias-controlled multiplex PCR, was used to amplify TCRbeta CDR3 regions from genomic DNA. In the paper's pipeline: Nucleated cell counts per sample were estimated from amplification of reference gene primers within the assay. To quantify the absolute abundance of each unique TCRbeta CDR3 rearrangement, sequence reads were collapsed and filtered. Productive Simpson clonality was computed per sample as the square root of Simpson's diversity index over productive rearrangements. The clones in this table, taken by TCRdb from immuneACCESS, are in-frame only. Not every clone is retained; where verified, under half of the shortfall comes from an unresolved V gene, and the cause of the rest is unknown. V, J and clone size derive from that table, while D and trimming were established from the DNA sequence. Counted in this sample were roughly 150,000 clones; over 75% of them appeared once. The ten most abundant clones make up around 3% of the sample.

This record belongs to a study of blood T cell repertoires in COVID-19 (TCRdb year 2020). Regarding the complete study: Samples from collaborators originated in the United States, Italy and Spain and spanned both the acute and convalescent phases of COVID-19. The prospective study material was composed of cDNA or gDNA derived from T cells, B-cell-depleted T cells, or PBMCs. The dataset comprised deeply sampled blood TCRbeta repertoires from subjects exposed to, actively infected with, or recovered from COVID-19. A freely available public database, intended as a resource for researchers studying the immune response to SARS-CoV-2, is where the repertoires were released. The samples were drawn from two sources: the first 160 participants of the ongoing ImmuneRACE study, and some 1,300 subjects contributed by 6 global collaborators. A de-identified subject ID, COVID-19 status, age in years and sex were almost always included in the sample metadata. Where available, HLA class I and class II types were obtained from metadata supplied by the sample provider rather than from assay-based typing. What the research found in general, with its limitations: The amount of clinical and demographic metadata varied by source and participant and was provided uncurated.

The collaborating institutions used their own protocols to collect whole blood in K2EDTA tubes. For TCRbeta analysis, collaborators shipped samples as frozen whole blood, isolated PBMCs, or DNA extracted from either of those sample types. There are 11 amino acids in the CDR3, from cysteine to phenylalanine inclusive. The CDR3 DNA has 33 bases and is translated from base 1. The trim is 5 bases for V and 15 bases for J, with a gap of 11 bases between the germline ends. The germline V gene (reference sequence) provides CDR1 SEHNR and CDR2 FQNEAQ. Source material: peripheral blood. This clonotype was obtained from a man between 50 and 59 years old with acute or convalescent COVID-19. The chain couples TRBV7-9 to TRBJ1-6; no D gene is confidently identified. The CDR3 in this case is CASSGGGYLHF. The nucleotides are TGTGCCAGCAGCGGCGGAGGTTACCTCCACTTT.